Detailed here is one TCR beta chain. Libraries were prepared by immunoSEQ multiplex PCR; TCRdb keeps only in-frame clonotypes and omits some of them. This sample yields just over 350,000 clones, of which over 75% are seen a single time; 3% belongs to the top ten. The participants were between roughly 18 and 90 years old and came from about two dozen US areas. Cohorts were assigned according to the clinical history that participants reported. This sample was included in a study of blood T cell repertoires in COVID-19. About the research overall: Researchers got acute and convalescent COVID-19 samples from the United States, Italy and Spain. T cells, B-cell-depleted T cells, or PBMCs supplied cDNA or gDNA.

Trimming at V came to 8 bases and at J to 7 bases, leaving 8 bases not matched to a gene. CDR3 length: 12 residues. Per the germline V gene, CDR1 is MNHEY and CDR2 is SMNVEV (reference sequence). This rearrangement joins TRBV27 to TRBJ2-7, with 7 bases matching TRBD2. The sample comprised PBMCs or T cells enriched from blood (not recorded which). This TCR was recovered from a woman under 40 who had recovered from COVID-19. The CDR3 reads CASGGVGREQYF. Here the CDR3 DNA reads TGTGCCAGCGGGGGGGTCGGAAGGGAGCAGTACTTC.